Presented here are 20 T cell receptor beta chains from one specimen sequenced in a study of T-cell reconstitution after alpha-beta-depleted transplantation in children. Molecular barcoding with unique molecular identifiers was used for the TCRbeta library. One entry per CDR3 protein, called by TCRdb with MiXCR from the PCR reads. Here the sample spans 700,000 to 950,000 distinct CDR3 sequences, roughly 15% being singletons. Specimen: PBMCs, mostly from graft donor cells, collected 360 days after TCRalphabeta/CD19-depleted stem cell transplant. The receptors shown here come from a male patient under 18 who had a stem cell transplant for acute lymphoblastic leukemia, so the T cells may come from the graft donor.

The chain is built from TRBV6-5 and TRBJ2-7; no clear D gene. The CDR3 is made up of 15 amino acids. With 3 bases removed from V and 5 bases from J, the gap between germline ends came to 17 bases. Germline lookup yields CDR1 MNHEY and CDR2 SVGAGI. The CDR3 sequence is CASSYIGRRGNEQYF. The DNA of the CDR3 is TGTGCCAGCAGTTATATCGGGCGCCGAGGTAACGAGCAGTACTTC.

The CDR3 DNA sequence: TGTGCCAGCTCGCTTACGGTCGTGACTTGGAGCACAGATACGCAGTATTTT. It specifies CASSLTVVTWSTDTQYF. The chain links TRBV18 to TRBJ2-3; D is undetermined. The V gene lost 6 bases and the J gene lost 0 bases, with 19 bases spanning the gap. This CDR3 comprises 17 residues. The V gene's germline CDR1 is KGHSH and CDR2 LQKENI. The variable domain in full, completed from reference TRBV18 and TRBJ2-3, reads NAGVMQNPRHLVRRRGQEARLRCSPMKGHSHVYWYRQLPEEGLKFMVYLQKENIIDESGMPKERFSAEFPKEGPSILRIQQVVRGDSAAYFCASSLTVVTWSTDTQYFGPGTRLTVL.

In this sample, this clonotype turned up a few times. Here the CDR3 DNA reads TGTGCCAGCAGCTTAGCGCGAGGGGGGGGGACCTCCTACGAGCAGTACTTC. Translating gives CASSLARGGGTSYEQYF. The chain is built from TRBV7-9 and TRBJ2-7; D possibly corresponds to TRBD2 (7 bases). The germline CDR1 and CDR2 sequences are SEHNR and FQNEAQ (reference sequence). Trimming took off 0 bases at V and 0 bases at J, with 15 bases between the two ends. The CDR3 is 17 residues long.

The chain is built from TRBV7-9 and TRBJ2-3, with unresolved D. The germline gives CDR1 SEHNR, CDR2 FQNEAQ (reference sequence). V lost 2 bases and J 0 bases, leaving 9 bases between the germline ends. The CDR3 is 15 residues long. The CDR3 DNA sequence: TGTGCCAGCAGCTTATCCCCCAGCAGCACAGATACGCAGTATTTT. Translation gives CASSLSPSSTDTQYF. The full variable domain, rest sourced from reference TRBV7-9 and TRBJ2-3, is DTGVSQNPRHKITKRGQNVTFRCDPISEHNRLYWYRQTLGQGPEFLTYFQNEAQLEKSRLLSDRFSAERPKGSFSTLEIQRTEQGDSAMYLCASSLSPSSTDTQYFGPGTRLTVL.

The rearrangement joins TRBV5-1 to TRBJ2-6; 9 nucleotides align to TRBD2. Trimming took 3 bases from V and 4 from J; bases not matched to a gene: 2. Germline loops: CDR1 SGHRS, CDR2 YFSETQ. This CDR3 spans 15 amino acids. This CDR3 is CASSSGLAGANVLTF. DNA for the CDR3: TGCGCCAGCAGCTCGGGACTAGCCGGGGCCAACGTCCTGACTTTC.

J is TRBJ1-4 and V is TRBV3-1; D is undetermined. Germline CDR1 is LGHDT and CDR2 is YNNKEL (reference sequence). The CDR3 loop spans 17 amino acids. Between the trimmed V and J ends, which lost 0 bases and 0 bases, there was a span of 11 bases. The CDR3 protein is CASSQEGRWATNEKLFF. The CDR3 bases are TGTGCCAGCAGCCAAGAGGGAAGGTGGGCAACTAATGAAAAACTGTTTTTT.

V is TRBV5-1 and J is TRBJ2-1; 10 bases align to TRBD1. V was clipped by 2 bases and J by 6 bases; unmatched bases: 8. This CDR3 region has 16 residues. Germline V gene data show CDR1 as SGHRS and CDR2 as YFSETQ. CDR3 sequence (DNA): TGCGCCAGCAGCTTAATCCGGGACAGGGGTGCCAATGAGCAGTTCTTC. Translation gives CASSLIRDRGANEQFF.

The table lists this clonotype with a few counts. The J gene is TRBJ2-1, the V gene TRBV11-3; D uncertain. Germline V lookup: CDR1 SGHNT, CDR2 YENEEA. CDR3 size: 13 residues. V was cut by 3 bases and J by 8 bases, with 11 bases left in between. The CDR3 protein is CASSFIPFDEQFF. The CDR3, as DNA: TGTGCCAGCAGCTTTATCCCCTTTGATGAGCAGTTCTTC.

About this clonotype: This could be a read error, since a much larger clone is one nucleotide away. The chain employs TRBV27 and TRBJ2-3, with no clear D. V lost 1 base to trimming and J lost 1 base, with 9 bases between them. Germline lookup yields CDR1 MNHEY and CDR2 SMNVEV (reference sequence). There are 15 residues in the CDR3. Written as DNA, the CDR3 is TGTGCCAGCAGTTTATTGCCCCCCCGCACAGATACGCAGTATTTT. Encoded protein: CASSLLPPRTDTQYF.

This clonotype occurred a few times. The CDR3 region is CSAREVPRPYNEQFF. CDR3 nucleotide sequence: TGCAGTGCTAGGGAAGTTCCTAGGCCCTACAATGAGCAGTTCTTC. This rearrangement joins TRBV20-1 to TRBJ2-1; D unclear. Germline V gene sequence: CDR1 DFQATT, CDR2 SNEGSKA (reference sequence). CDR3 length: 15 residues. The ends were cut back, 3 bases at V and 2 bases at J, with 14 bases in the middle.

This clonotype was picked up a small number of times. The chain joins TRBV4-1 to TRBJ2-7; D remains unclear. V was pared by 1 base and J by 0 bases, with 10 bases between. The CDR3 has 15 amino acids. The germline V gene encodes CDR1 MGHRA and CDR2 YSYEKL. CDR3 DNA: TGCGCCAGCAGCCAAGGGACCGACATCTCCTACGAGCAGTACTTC. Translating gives CASSQGTDISYEQYF.

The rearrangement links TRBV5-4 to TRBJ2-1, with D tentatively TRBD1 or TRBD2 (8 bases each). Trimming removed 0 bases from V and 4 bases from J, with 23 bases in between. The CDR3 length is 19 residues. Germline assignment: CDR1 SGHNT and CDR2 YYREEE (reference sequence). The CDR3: CASSLAGGLKLAVYNEQFF. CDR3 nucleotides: TGTGCCAGCAGCTTGGCAGGGGGCTTGAAACTAGCGGTGTACAATGAGCAGTTCTTC.

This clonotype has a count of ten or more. The CDR3 loop reads CSASSPGFSTAILTDTQYF. The CDR3 DNA is TGCAGTGCTAGCTCCCCCGGTTTCTCTACGGCAATACTCACAGATACGCAGTATTTT. The chain couples TRBV20-1 to TRBJ2-3; no reliable D call. Trimming stripped 3 bases from V and 2 bases from J, with 27 bases between. The CDR3 loop spans 19 amino acids. CDR1 and CDR2 (germline): DFQATT, SNEGSKA (reference sequence).

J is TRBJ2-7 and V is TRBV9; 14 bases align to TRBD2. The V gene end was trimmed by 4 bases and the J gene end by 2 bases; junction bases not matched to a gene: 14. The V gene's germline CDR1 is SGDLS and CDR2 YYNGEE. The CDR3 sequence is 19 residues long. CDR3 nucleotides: TGTGCCAGCAGCAAACGGGGACTAGCGGGAGAAGTGTTCGCCTACGAGCAGTACTTC. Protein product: CASSKRGLAGEVFAYEQYF.

The CDR3 coding sequence is TGTGCCAGCAGCGTAGACAGGGCTGGGGGTGCCTACGAGCAGTACTTC. Protein sequence: CASSVDRAGGAYEQYF. The chain employs TRBV7-8 and TRBJ2-7; 7 positions match TRBD1. The CDR3 contains 16 residues. Germline-derived CDR1 and CDR2 are SGHVS and FQNEAQ. V was pared by 5 bases and J by 2 bases, with 12 bases of the junction left unmatched.

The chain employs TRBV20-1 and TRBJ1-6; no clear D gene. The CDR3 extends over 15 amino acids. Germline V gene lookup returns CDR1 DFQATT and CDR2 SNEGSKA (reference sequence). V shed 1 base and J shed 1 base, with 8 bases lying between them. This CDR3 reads CSARVAISYNSPLHF. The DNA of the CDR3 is TGCAGTGCTAGAGTGGCGATATCCTATAATTCACCCCTCCACTTT.

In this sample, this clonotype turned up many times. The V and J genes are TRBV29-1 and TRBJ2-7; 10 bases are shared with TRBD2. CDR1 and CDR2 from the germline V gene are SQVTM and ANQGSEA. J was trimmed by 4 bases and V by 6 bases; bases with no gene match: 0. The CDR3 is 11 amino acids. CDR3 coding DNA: TGCAGCGTGACTAGCGGGTACGAGCAGTACTTC. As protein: CSVTSGYEQYF.

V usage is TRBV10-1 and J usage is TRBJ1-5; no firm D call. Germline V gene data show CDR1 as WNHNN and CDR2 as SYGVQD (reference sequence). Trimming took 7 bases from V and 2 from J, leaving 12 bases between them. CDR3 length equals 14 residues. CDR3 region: CASTIPTGNQPQHF. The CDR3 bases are TGCGCCAGCACCATCCCCACCGGCAATCAGCCCCAGCATTTT.

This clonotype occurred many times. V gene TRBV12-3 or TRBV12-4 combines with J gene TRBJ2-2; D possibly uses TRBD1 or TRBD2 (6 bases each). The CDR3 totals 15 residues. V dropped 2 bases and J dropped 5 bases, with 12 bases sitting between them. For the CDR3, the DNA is TGTGCCAGCAGTTTATGGGGGGCAGGAACCGGGGAGCTGTTTTTT. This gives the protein CASSLWGAGTGELFF.

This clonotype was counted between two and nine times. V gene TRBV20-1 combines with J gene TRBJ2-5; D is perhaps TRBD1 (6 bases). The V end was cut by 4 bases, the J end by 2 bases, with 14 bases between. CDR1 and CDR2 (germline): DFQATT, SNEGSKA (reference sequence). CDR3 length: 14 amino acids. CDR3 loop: CSATTGTFQETQYF. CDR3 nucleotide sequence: TGCAGTGCTACTACCGGGACATTTCAAGAGACCCAGTACTTC.